This T cell receptor (beta chain) derives from a study of identical twins. General study points: Part of the zero-insertion signal could reflect confounding by invariant MAIT and iNKT cells.

This clonotype was observed a few times. The antigen is undetermined. V was cut by 4 bases and J by 5 bases, with 17 bases left in between. From germline, CDR1 is LGHDT and CDR2 YNNKEL (reference sequence). The CDR3 spans 15 residues. After template switching added a universal primer site, the resulting cDNA carried unique molecular identifiers. TCRdb reanalysed the 5' RACE reads using MiXCR and keeps one entry per CDR3 protein. The sample contains 300,000 to 400,000 distinct CDR3 sequences, 9% to 15% of which appear only once. These data were also reused for a study on yellow fever vaccine responses in identical twins.

This clonotype was sampled from a woman aged 18 to 35 in good health. The specimen sequenced was CD8+ T cells sorted from blood. The chain recombines TRBV3-1 with TRBJ2-5, with D perhaps matching TRBD2 (6 bases). CDR3 nucleotides: TGTGCCAGCAGCCCCTTGGACGGGACTTGGGAGACCCAGTACTTC. Its protein product is CASSPLDGTWETQYF.